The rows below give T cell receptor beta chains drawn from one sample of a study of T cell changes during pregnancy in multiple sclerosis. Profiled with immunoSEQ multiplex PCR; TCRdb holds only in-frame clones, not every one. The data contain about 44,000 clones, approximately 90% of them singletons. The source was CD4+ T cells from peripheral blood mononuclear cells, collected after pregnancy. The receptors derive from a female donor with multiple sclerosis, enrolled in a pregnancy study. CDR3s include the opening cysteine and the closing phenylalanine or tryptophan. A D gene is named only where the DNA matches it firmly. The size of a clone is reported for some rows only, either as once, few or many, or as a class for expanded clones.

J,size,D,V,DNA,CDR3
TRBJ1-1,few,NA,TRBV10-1,TGCGCCAGCGCGAAAAGGGGCAGCACTGAAGCTTTCTTT,CASAKRGSTEAFF
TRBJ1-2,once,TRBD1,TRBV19,TGTGCCAGTAGTATCGGGCAGGGGGCGAACGGTGGCTACACCTTC,CASSIGQGANGGYTF
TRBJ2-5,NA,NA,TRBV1,TGCACCAGCAGCCAAGTCTTTCCTCCCGGCGGGAGGCCCCTGACCCAGTACTTC,CTSSQVFPPGGRPLTQYF
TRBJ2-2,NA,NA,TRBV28,TGTGCCAGCAGCCTTGGACAAGCCACCGGGGAGCTGTTTTTT,CASSLGQATGELFF
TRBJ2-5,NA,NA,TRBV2,TGTGCCGGACAAATTGACAGGAGAGAGACCCAGTACTTC,CAGQIDRRETQYF
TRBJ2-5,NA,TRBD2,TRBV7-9,TGTGCCAGCAGCTTTGTAGGGACTAGCGGGCCCGGGTACCAAGAGACCCAGTACTTC,CASSFVGTSGPGYQETQYF
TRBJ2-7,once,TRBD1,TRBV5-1,TGCGCCAGCAGCTCCACCTTAGGGACAGGGAATTACGAGCAGTACTTC,CASSSTLGTGNYEQYF
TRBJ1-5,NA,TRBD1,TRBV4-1,TGCGCCAGCAGCCAAGATGGACAGGGGGCGAATAGCAATCAGCCCCAGCATTTT,CASSQDGQGANSNQPQHF
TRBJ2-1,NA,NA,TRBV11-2,TGTGCCAGCAGCAGAGGGGGCAATGAGCAGTTCTTC,CASSRGGNEQFF
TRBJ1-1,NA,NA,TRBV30,TGTGCCTGGAGTGTCAACGGGAACACTGAAGCTTTCTTT,CAWSVNGNTEAFF
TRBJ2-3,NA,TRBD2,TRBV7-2,TGTGCCAGCAGCTTCGGGGAGGGAATGCTCACAGATACGCAGTATTTT,CASSFGEGMLTDTQYF
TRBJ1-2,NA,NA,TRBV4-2,TGTGCCAGCAGCCGCGGAGGGGCCGACGAGGGCTACACCTTC,CASSRGGADEGYTF
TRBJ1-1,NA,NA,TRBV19,TGTGCCAGTAGGAAACAAGTGAACACTGAAGCTTTCTTT,CASRKQVNTEAFF
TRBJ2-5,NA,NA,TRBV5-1,TGCGCCAGCAGCATAGGACAAAGTCAAGAGACCCAGTACTTC,CASSIGQSQETQYF
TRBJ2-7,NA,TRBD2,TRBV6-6,TGTGCCAGCCGGGGTCTAGCGGGGTACGAGCAGTACTTC,CASRGLAGYEQYF
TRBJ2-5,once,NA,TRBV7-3,TGTGCCAGCAGCCTAACCGACCAAGAGACCCAGTACTTC,CASSLTDQETQYF
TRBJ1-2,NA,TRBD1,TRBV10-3,TGTGCCATCAATAGACAGGGTTATGGCTACACCTTC,CAINRQGYGYTF
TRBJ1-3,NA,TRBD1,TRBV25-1,TGTGCCAGCAGTGACCCTTCCCAAACAGGGGTACACACCATATATTTT,CASSDPSQTGVHTIYF
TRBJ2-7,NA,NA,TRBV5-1,TGCGCCAGCAGCTTGGAACAGAGCCACGAGCAGTACTTC,CASSLEQSHEQYF
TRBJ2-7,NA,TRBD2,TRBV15,TGTGCCACCAGCAGAGCGGCTAGCGGGAGCTCCGAGCAGTACTTC,CATSRAASGSSEQYF
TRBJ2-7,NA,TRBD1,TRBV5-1,TGCGCCAGCAGCTTTGGGGACAGGGTATGGGACGAGCAGTACTTC,CASSFGDRVWDEQYF
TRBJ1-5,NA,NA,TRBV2,TGTGCCAGCAGTCCCGGGACTTTGTCCTATCAGCCCCAGCATTTT,CASSPGTLSYQPQHF
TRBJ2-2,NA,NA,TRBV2,TGTGCCAGCAGTGCGCGGGACACCGGGGAGCTGTTTTTT,CASSARDTGELFF
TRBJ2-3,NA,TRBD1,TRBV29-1,TGCAGCGACCTGACAGGGGGCGCAGCAGATACGCAGTATTTT,CSDLTGGAADTQYF
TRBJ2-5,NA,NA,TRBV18,TGTGCCAGCTCCTTCCGACGGGGGGCAGAGACCCAGTACTTC,CASSFRRGAETQYF
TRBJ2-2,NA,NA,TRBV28,TGTGCCAGCAGTTCACCCACAGGGTCGGGGATCGGGGAGCTGTTTTTT,CASSSPTGSGIGELFF
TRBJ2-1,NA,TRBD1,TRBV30,TGTGCCTGGGCTTACGGGACAGGGTTGGATGAGCAGTTCTTC,CAWAYGTGLDEQFF
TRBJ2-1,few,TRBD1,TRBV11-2,TGTGCCAGCAGCTTAGTGGGGGACAGCTACAATGAGCAGTTCTTC,CASSLVGDSYNEQFF
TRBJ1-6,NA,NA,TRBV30,TGTGCCTGGAGACGGTCCGGGACAAGTAGTTCACCCCTCCACTTT,CAWRRSGTSSSPLHF
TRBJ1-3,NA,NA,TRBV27,TGTGCCAGCGGAACAGGACCTGGAAACACCATATATTTT,CASGTGPGNTIYF
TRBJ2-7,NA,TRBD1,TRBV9,TGTGCCAGCAGCGCCTCTCCACAGGGGGCCCACGAGCAGTACTTC,CASSASPQGAHEQYF
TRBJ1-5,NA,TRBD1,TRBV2,TGTGCCAGCAGCGGACAGGGGGCCTTACGGAGCAATCAGCCCCAGCATTTT,CASSGQGALRSNQPQHF
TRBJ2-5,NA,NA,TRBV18,TGTGCCAGCTCACCTACCGCGGGAATGGAGACCCAGTACTTC,CASSPTAGMETQYF
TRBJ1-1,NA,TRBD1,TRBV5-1,TGCGCCAGCAGTTACAGGGGGGACACTGAAGCTTTCTTT,CASSYRGDTEAFF
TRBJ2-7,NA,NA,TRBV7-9,TGTGCCAGCAGGAAGGGGGGGTCCGACTACGAGCAGTACTTC,CASRKGGSDYEQYF
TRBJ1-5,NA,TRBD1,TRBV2,TGTGCCAGCACCTGGGGGACAGGCAATCAGCCCCAGCATTTT,CASTWGTGNQPQHF
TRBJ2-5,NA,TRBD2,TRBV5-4,TGTGCCAGCAGCCCGTCCTATAGCGGGAGCCTAGAGACCCAGTACTTC,CASSPSYSGSLETQYF
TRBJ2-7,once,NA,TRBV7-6,TGTGCCAGCAGCAACCTCCATAGGGGTGGCGACGAGCAGTACTTC,CASSNLHRGGDEQYF
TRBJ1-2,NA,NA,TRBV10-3,TGTGCCATCAGTGCCTCTACAGAAAACTATGGCTACACCTTC,CAISASTENYGYTF
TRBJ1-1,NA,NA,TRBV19,TGTGCCAGTAGTATAATGGACAGTTCCACTGAAGCTTTCTTT,CASSIMDSSTEAFF
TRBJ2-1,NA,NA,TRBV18,TGTGCCAGCTCATTTGACTCCTACTACAATGAGCAGTTCTTC,CASSFDSYYNEQFF
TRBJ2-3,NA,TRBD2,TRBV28,TGTGCCAGCATCGGGACTAGCGGGCCCCAAGGCGCAGATACGCAGTATTTT,CASIGTSGPQGADTQYF
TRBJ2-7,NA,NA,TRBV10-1,TGCGCCAGCAGTGCGGGATCGGTCGAGCAGTACTTC,CASSAGSVEQYF
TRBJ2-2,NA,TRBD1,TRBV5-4,TGTGCCAGCAGCACAGGGGGCGGTAAGAACACCGGGGAGCTGTTTTTT,CASSTGGGKNTGELFF
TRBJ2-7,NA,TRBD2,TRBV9,TGTGCCAGCAGCGTGGGCAGCGGGAGGGCGGGTGAGCAGTACTTC,CASSVGSGRAGEQYF
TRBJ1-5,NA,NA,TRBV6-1,TGTGCCAGCAAGCCAGAGCGGGGTCAGCCCCAGCATTTT,CASKPERGQPQHF
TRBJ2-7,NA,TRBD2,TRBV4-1,TGCGCCAGCAGCCAAGGGACTAGCGGCAGGAACGAGCAGTACTTC,CASSQGTSGRNEQYF